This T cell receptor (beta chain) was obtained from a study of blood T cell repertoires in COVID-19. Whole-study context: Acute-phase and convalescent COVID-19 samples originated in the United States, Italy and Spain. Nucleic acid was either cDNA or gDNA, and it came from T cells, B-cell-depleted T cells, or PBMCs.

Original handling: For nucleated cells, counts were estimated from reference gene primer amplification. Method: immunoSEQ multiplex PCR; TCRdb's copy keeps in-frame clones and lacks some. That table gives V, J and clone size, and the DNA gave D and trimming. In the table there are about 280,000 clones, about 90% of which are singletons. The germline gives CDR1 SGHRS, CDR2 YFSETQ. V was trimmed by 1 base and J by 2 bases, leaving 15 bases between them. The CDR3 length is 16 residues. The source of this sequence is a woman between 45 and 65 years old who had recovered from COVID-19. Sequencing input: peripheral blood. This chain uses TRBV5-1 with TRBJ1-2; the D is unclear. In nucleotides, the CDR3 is TGCGCCAGCAGCTTGTGGGCCGGGGTGAAGAACTATGGCTACACCTTC. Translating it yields CASSLWAGVKNYGYTF.